A selection of T cell receptor beta chains follows, all from one sample in a study of cytomegalovirus exposure and HLA in healthy donors. Assay used: immunoSEQ multiplex PCR; TCRdb lists only in-frame clones, some missing. This repertoire shows around 200,000 clones, 70% to 75% found once; its top ten account for about 5%. Sample: PBMCs. The receptor set was obtained from a man aged 25 to 40 in good health and CMV-seropositive. CDR3s include the opening cysteine and the closing phenylalanine or tryptophan. The order of the fields is CDR3 protein, V gene.

CASSAVFLAGGGGEQFF | TRBV9
CASSLGAGGRDTEAFF | TRBV5-4
CAWTPFSEGEKLFF | TRBV30
CASSQDGGPSFYNEQFF | TRBV4-3
CASSPESNQPQHF | TRBV18
CASSPDSRPYEQYF | TRBV13
CASRRGNTGELFF | TRBV5-5
CASSPPGVMNTEAFF | TRBV7-9
CASSLGQGTGEQYF | TRBV5-1
CASSLVPVNYGYTF | TRBV5-1
CASSLAPTGVSEQYF | TRBV5-5
CASSRTGANTEAFF | TRBV5-1
CASSRDRNTEAFF | TRBV11-3
CASSQVGQAYEQYF | TRBV7-9
CASTRTGTANSPLHF | TRBV30
CASSSTGNTEAFF | TRBV7-6
CASSLGAGYTEAFF | TRBV11-2
CASSQEKGINYGYTF | TRBV14
CASSFWGQAINYGYTF | TRBV28
CASSRQSTDTQYF | TRBV19
CASIRERQGSTEAFF | TRBV5-4
CASSLAPGTSSYNEQFF | TRBV7-3
CASSSSGTGVEQYF | TRBV7-9
CASSLQGGSLHEQYF | TRBV7-3
CASSLGVGFSNQPQHF | TRBV7-6
CASSLDGLAGRDTQYF | TRBV12-1